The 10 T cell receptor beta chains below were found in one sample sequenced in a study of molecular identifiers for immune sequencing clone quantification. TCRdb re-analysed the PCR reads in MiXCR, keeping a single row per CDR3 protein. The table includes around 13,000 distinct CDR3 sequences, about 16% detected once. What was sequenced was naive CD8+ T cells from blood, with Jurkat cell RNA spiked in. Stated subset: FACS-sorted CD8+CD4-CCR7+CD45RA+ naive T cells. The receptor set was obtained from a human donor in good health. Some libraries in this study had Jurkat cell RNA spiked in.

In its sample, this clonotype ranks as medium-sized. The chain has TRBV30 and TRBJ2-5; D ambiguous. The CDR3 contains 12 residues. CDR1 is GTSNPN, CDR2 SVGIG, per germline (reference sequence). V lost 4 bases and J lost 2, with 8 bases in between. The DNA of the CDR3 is TGTGCCTGGACCTGGAGTCAAGAGACCCAGTACTTC. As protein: CAWTWSQETQYF.

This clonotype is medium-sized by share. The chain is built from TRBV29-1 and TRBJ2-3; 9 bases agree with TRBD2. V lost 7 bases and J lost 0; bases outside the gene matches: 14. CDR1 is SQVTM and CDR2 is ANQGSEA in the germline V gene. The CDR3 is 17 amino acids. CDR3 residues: CSAEGLAITPSTDTQYF. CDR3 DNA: TGCAGCGCCGAAGGACTAGCGATCACCCCTAGCACAGATACGCAGTATTTT.

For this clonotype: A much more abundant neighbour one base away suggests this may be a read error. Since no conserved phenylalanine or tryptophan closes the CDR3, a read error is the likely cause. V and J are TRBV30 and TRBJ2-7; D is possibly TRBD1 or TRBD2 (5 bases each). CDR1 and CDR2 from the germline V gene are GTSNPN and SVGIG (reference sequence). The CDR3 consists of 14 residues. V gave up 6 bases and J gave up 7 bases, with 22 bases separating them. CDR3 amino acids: CACTTAPGSGEQYC. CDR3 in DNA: TGTGCCTGCACGACAGCCCCCGGCTCGGGAGAGCAGTACTGC.

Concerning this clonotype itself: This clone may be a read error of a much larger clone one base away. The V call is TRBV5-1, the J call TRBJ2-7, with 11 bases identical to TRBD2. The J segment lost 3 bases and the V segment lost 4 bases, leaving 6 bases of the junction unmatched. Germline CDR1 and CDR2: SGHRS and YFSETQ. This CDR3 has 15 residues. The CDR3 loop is CASSPVGTSGYEQYF. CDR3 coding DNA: TGCGCCAGCAGCCCAGTCGGGACTAGCGGCTACGAGCAGTACTTC. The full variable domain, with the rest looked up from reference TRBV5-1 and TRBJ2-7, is KAGVTQTPRYLIKTRGQQVTLSCSPISGHRSVSWYQQTPGQGLQFLFEYFSETQRNKGNFPGRFSGRQFSNSRSEMNVSTLELGDSALYLCASSPVGTSGYEQYFGPGTRLTVT.

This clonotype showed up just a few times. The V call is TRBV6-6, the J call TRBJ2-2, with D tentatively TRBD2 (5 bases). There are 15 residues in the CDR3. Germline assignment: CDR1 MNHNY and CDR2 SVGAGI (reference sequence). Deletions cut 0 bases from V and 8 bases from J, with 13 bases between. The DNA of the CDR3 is TGTGCCAGCAGTTACTCGAGTTTCGGGGAGGGGGAGCTGTTTTTT. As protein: CASSYSSFGEGELFF.

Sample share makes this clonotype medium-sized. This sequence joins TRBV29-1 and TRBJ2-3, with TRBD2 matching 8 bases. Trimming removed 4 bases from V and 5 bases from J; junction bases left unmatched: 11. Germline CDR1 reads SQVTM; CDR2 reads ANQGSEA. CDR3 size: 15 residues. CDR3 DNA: TGCAGCGTTGTCGCTTCGGGAGGGGTTGTAGATACGCAGTATTTT. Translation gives CSVVASGGVVDTQYF.

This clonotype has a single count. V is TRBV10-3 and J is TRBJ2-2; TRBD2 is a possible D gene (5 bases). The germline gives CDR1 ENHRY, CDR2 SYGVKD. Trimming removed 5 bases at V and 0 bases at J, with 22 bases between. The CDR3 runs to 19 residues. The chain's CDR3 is CAISPAAPYSVANTGELFF. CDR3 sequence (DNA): TGTGCCATCAGTCCCGCCGCCCCCTATAGCGTAGCGAACACCGGGGAGCTGTTTTTT.

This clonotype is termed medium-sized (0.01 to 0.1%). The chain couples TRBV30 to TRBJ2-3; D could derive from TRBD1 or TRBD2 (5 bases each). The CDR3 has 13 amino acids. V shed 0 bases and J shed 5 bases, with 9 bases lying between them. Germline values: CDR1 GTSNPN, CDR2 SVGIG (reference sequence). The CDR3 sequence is CAWSVYGGDTQYF. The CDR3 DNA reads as TGTGCCTGGAGTGTATATGGGGGAGATACGCAGTATTTT.

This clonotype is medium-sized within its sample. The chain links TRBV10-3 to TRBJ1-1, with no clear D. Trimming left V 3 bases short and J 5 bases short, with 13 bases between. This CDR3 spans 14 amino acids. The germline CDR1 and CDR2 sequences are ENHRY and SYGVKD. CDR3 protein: CAISEGPPGTEAFF. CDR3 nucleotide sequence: TGTGCCATCAGTGAAGGACCCCCAGGTACTGAAGCTTTCTTT.

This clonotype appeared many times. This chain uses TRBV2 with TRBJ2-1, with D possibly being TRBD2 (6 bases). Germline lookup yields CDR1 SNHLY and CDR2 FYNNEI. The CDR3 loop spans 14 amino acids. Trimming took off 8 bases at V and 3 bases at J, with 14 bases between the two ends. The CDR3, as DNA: TGTGCCAGCGGAGGGACTTCTCTCTACAATGAGCAGTTCTTC. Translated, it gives CASGGTSLYNEQFF.